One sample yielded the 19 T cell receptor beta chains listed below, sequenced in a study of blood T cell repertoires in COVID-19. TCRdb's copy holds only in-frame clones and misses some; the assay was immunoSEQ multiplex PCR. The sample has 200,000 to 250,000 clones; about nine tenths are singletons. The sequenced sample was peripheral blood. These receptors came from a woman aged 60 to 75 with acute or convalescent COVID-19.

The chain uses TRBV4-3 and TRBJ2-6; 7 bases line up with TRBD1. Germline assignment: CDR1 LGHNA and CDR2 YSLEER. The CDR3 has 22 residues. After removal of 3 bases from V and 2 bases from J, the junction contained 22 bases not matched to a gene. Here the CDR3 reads CASSQEVGQGVPSGTGANVLTF. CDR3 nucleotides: TGCGCCAGCAGCCAGGAGGTTGGGCAGGGGGTCCCCTCGGGGACTGGGGCCAACGTCCTGACTTTC.

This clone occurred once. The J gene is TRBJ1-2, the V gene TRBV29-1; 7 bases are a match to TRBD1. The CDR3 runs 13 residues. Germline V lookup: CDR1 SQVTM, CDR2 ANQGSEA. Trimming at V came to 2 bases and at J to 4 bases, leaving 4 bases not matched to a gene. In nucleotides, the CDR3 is TGCAGCGTTGAAACAGGGGATGGCTATGGCTACACCTTC. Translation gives CSVETGDGYGYTF.

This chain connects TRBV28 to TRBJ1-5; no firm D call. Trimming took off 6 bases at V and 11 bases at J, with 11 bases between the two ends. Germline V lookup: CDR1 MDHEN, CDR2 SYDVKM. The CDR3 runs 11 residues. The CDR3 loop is CASSWSGAQHF. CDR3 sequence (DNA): TGTGCCAGCAGCTGGTCGGGAGCCCAGCATTTT.

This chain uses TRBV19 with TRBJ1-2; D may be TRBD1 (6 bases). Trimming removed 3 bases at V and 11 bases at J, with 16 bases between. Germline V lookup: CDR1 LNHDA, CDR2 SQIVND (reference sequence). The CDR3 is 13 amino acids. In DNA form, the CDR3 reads TGTGCCAGTAGTATCGCCCGGGACACCTTATACACCTTC. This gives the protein CASSIARDTLYTF.

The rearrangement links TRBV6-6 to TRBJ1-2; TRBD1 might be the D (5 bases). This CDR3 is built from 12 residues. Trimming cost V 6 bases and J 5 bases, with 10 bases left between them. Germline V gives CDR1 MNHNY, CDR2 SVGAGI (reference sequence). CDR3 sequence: CASRHDRYGYTF. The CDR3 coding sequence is TGTGCCAGCAGACATGACAGATATGGCTACACCTTC.

The CDR3 here is CASTYGTGVNTEAFF. DNA for the CDR3: TGTGCCAGCACCTACGGGACAGGGGTGAACACTGAAGCTTTCTTT. J is TRBJ1-1 and V is TRBV7-9; 10 nucleotides match TRBD1. The CDR3 spans 15 residues. J was trimmed by 0 bases and V by 7 bases; bases with no gene match: 5. Germline CDR1 SEHNR, CDR2 FQNEAQ (reference sequence).

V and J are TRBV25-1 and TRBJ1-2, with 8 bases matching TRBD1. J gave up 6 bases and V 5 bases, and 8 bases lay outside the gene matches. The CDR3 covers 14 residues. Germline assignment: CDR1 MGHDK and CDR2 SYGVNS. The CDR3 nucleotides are TGTGCCAGCAGTCCAGGGGGCATCAACAATGGCTACACCTTC. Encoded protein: CASSPGGINNGYTF.

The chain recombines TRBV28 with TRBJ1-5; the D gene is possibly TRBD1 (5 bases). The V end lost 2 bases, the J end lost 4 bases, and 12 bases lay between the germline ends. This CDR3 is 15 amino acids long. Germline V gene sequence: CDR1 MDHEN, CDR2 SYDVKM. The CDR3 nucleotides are TGTGCCAGCAGTTTAAGTACAGGCTCGAATCAGCCCCAGCATTTT. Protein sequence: CASSLSTGSNQPQHF.

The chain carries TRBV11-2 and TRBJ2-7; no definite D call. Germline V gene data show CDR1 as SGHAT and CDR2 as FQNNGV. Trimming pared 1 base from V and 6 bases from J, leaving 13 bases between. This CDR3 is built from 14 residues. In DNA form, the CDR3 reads TGTGCCAGCAGCTTAGGGTTTGTGAATAGCGAGCAGTACTTC. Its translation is CASSLGFVNSEQYF.

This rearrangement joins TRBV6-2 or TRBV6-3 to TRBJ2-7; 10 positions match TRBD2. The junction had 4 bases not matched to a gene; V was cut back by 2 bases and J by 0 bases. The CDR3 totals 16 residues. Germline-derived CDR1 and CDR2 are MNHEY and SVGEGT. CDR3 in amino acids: CASSYGGLAASYEQYF. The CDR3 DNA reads TGTGCCAGCAGTTACGGTGGACTAGCGGCCTCCTACGAGCAGTACTTC.

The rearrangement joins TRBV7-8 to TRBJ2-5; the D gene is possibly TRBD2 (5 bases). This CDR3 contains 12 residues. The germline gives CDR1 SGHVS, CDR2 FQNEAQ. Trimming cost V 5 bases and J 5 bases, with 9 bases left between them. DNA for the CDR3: TGTGCCAGCAGCCCGCCGGGGGAGACCCAGTACTTC. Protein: CASSPPGETQYF.

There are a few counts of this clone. The CDR3 coding sequence is TGTGCCAGCAGCTTAACCCAGGGGCCGTATGGCTACACCTTC. This encodes CASSLTQGPYGYTF. This rearrangement joins TRBV7-9 to TRBJ1-2, with D possibly TRBD1 on 6 matching bases. This CDR3 has 14 amino acids. V was pared by 2 bases and J by 5 bases, with 12 bases between. Germline CDR1 and CDR2: SEHNR and FQNEAQ (reference sequence).

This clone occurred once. CDR3 amino acids: CASSLSVGANVLTF. The CDR3 region has the DNA TGTGCCAGCAGTCTAAGCGTGGGGGCCAACGTCCTGACTTTC. This rearrangement joins TRBV7-2 to TRBJ2-6, with D unclear. The ends were cut back, 6 bases at V and 4 bases at J, with 10 bases in the middle. This CDR3 spans 14 amino acids. CDR1 and CDR2 from the germline V gene are SGHTA and FQGNSA.

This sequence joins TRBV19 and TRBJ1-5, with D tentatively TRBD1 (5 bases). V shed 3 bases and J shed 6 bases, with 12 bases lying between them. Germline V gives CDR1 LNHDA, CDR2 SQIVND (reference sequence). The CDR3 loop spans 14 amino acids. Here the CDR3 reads CASSIGGVGQPQHF. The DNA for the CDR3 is TGTGCCAGTAGTATCGGGGGAGTCGGTCAGCCCCAGCATTTT.

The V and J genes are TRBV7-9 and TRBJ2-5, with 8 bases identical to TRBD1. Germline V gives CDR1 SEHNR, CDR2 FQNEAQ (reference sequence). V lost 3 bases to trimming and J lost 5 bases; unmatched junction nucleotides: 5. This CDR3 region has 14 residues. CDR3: CASSFQGAVETQYF. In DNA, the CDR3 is TGTGCCAGCAGCTTCCAGGGGGCTGTTGAGACCCAGTACTTC.

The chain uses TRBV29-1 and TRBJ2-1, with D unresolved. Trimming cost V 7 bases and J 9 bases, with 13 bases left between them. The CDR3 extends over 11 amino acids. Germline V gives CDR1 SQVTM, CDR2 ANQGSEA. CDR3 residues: CSANNVGEQFF. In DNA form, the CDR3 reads TGCAGCGCCAACAACGTTGGTGAGCAGTTCTTC.

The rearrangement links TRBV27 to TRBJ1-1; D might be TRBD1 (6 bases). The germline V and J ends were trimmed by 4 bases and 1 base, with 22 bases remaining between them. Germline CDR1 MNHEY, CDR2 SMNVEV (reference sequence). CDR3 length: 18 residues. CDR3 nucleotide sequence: TGTGCCAGCAGTTGGAGGGGGGGCGGGGAGCGGCGGAACACTGAAGCTTTCTTT. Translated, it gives CASSWRGGGERRNTEAFF.

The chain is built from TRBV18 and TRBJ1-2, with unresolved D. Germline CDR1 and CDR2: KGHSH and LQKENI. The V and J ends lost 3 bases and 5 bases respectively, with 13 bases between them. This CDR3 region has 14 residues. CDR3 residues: CASSPADSYYGYTF. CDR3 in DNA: TGTGCCAGCTCACCCGCCGATAGTTATTATGGCTACACCTTC.

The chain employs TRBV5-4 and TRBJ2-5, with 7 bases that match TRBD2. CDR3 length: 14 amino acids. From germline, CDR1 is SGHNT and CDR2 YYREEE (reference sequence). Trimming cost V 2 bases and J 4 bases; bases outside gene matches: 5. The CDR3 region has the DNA TGTGCCAGCAGCTTCAGACTAGCTGGAGAGACCCAGTACTTC. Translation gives CASSFRLAGETQYF.